The 3 T cell receptor beta chains presented below share a single source sample, sequenced in a study of T cells in Graves' hyperthyroidism and ophthalmopathy. The source material, RNA transcripts, was used to amplify TCR beta CDR3 regions. HTBI primers were the set used in a first-round RT-PCR of the TCR CDR3. TCRdb used MiXCR to reprocess the multiplex PCR reads, holding one entry per CDR3 protein. The repertoire holds about half a million distinct CDR3 sequences, with 15% to 20% as singletons. The sequencing sample was made of blood. These receptor sequences come from a man in his forties with Graves' ophthalmopathy.

This chain uses TRBV3-1 with TRBJ2-7; TRBD2 matches at 7 bases. Germline CDR1 is LGHDT and CDR2 is YNNKEL (reference sequence). V shed 4 bases and J 5 bases; nucleotides not matched to a gene: 8. The CDR3 contains 14 residues. The CDR3 region is CASSPAGSLHEQYF. CDR3 DNA: TGTGCCAGCAGCCCAGCGGGGAGTTTACACGAGCAGTACTTC.

This clonotype was observed many times. The chain joins TRBV18 to TRBJ1-2, with 8 bases lining up with TRBD1. Germline trimming cut 2 bases from V and 8 bases from J; bases unmatched to any gene: 10. Germline V gives CDR1 KGHSH, CDR2 LQKENI. CDR3 size: 15 residues. The CDR3 sequence: CASSPSTGELKGYTF. The CDR3 coding sequence is TGTGCCAGCTCACCATCGACAGGGGAGTTGAAGGGCTACACCTTC. Variable domain in full (rest from reference TRBV18 and TRBJ1-2): NAGVMQNPRHLVRRRGQEARLRCSPMKGHSHVYWYRQLPEEGLKFMVYLQKENIIDESGMPKERFSAEFPKEGPSILRIQQVVRGDSAAYFCASSPSTGELKGYTFGSGTRLTVV.

The J gene is TRBJ2-5, the V gene TRBV5-8; D is uncertain. Deletions cut 3 bases from V and 0 bases from J, with 18 bases between. The CDR3 extends over 17 amino acids. The germline V gene encodes CDR1 SGHTS and CDR2 YDEGEE. CDR3 in amino acids: CASSYGPGRSYQETQYF. CDR3 DNA sequence: TGTGCCAGCAGCTACGGACCAGGTCGGAGCTACCAAGAGACCCAGTACTTC.